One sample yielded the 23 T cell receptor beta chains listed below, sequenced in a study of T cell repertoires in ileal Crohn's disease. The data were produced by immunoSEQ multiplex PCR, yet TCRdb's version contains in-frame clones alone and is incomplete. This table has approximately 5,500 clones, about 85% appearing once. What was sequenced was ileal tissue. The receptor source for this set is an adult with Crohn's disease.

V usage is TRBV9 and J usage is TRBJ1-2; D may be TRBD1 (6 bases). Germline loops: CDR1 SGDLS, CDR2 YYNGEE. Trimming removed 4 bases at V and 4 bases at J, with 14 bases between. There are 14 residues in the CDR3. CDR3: CASSPSGTLYGYTF. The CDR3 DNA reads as TGTGCCAGCAGCCCCTCCGGGACACTCTATGGCTACACCTTC.

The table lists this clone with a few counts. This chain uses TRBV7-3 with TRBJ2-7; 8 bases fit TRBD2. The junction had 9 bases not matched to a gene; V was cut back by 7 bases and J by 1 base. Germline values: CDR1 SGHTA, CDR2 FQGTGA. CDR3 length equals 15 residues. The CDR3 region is CASTPWRGASYEQYF. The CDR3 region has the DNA TGTGCCAGCACCCCCTGGCGGGGGGCTTCCTACGAGCAGTACTTC.

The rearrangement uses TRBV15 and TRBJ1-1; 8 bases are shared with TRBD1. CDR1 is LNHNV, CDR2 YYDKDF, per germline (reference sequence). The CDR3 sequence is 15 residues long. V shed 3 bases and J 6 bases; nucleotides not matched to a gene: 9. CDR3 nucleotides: TGTGCCACCAGCAGCCCCTTAGGACAGGGCGCTGAAGCTTTCTTT. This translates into CATSSPLGQGAEAFF.

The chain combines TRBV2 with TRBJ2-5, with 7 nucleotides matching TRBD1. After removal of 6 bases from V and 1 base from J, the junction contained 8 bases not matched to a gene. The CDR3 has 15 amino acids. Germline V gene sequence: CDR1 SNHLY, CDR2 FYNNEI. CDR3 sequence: CASRQTGTVQETQYF. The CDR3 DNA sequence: TGTGCCAGCAGGCAGACTGGGACAGTCCAAGAGACCCAGTACTTC.

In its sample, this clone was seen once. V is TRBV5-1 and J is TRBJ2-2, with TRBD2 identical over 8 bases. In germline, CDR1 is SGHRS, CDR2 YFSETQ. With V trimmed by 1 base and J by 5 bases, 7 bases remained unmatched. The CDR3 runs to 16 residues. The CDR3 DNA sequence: TGCGCCAGCAGCTTGAAGAGAGCGGGGGAGACCGGGGAGCTGTTTTTT. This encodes CASSLKRAGETGELFF.

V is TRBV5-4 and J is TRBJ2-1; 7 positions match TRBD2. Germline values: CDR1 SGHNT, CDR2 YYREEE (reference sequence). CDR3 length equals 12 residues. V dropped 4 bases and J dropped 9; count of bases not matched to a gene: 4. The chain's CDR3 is CASSRGVSEQFF. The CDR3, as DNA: TGTGCCAGCAGCCGGGGGGTCAGTGAGCAGTTCTTC. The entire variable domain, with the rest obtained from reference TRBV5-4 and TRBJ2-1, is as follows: ETGVTQSPTHLIKTRGQQVTLRCSSQSGHNTVSWYQQALGQGPQFIFQYYREEENGRGNFPPRFSGLQFPNYSSELNVNALELDDSALYLCASSRGVSEQFFGPGTRLTVL.

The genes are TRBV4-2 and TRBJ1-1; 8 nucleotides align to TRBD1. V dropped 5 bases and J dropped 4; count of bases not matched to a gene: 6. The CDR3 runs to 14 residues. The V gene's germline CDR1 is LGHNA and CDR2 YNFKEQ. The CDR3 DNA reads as TGTGCCAGCAGCTCAAACAGGGGGATCACTGAAGCTTTCTTT. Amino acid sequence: CASSSNRGITEAFF.

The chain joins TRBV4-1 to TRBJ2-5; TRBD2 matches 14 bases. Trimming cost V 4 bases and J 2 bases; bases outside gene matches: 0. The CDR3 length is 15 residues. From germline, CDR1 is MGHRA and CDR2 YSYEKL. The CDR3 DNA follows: TGCGCCAGCAGCCGGACTAGCGGGGGGCAAGAGACCCAGTACTTC. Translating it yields CASSRTSGGQETQYF.

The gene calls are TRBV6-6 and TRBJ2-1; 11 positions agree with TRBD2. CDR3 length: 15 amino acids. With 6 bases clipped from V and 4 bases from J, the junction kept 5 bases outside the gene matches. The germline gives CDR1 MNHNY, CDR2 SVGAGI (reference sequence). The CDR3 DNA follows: TGTGCCAGCAGGCGCTCTAGCGGGGGGTACAATGAGCAGTTCTTC. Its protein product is CASRRSSGGYNEQFF.

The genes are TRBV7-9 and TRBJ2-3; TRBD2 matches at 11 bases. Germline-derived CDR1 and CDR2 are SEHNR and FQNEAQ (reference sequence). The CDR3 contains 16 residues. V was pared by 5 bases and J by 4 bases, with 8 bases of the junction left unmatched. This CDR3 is CASSKLAGGFSDTQYF. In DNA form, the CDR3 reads TGTGCCAGCAGCAAATTAGCGGGGGGGTTTTCAGATACGCAGTATTTT.

CDR3: CASGMDNYNEQFF. In nucleotides, the CDR3 is TGTGCTAGTGGTATGGACAACTACAATGAGCAGTTCTTC. V and J are TRBV12-5 and TRBJ2-1; TRBD1 is a possible D gene (5 bases). V dropped 5 bases and J dropped 3 bases, with 8 bases sitting between them. Germline CDR1 reads LGHNT; CDR2 reads FRNRAP. The length of the CDR3 is 13 residues.

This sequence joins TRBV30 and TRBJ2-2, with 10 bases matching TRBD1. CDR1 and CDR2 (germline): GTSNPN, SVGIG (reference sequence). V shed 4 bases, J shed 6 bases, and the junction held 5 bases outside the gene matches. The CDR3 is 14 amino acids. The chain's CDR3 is CAWTGTGDAGELFF. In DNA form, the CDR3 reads TGTGCCTGGACCGGGACAGGGGACGCCGGGGAGCTGTTTTTT.

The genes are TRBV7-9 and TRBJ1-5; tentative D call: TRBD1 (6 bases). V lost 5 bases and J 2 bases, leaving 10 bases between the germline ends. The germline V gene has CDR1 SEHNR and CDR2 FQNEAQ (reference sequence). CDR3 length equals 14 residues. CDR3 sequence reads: CASSPDSGNQPQHF. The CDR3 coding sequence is TGTGCCAGCAGCCCGGACAGTGGCAATCAGCCCCAGCATTTT.

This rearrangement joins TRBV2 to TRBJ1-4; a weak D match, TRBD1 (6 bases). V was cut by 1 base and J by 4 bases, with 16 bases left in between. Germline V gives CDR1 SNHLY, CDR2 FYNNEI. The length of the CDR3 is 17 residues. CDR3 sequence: CASSEDPGGRGNEKLFF. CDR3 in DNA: TGTGCCAGCAGTGAAGACCCCGGGGGGCGCGGTAATGAAAAACTGTTTTTT.

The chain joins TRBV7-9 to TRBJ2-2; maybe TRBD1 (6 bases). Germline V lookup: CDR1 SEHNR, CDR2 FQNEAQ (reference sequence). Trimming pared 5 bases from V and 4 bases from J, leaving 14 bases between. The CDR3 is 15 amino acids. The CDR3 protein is CASSLMDSPTGELFF. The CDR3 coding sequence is TGTGCCAGCAGCCTGATGGACAGCCCCACCGGGGAGCTGTTTTTT.

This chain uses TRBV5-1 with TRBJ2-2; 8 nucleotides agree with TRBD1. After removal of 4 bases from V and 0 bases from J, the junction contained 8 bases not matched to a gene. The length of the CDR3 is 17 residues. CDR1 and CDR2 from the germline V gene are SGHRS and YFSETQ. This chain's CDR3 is CASSLESGGANTGELFF. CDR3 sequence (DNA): TGCGCCAGCAGCCTTGAATCAGGGGGCGCGAACACCGGGGAGCTGTTTTTT.

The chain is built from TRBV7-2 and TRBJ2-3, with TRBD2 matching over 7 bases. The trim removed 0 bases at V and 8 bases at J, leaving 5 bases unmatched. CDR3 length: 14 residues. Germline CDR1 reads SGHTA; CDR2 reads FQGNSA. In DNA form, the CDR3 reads TGTGCCAGCAGCTTAGCACTAGCGCAGGCTACGCAGTATTTT. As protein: CASSLALAQATQYF. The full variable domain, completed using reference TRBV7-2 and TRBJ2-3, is GAGVSQSPSNKVTEKGKDVELRCDPISGHTALYWYRQSLGQGLEFLIYFQGNSAPDKSGLPSDRFSAERTGGSVSTLTIQRTQQEDSAVYLCASSLALAQATQYFGPGTRLTVL.

As DNA, the CDR3 is TGCGCCAGCAGCCTGACAGCAAACACTGAAGCTTTCTTT. As protein: CASSLTANTEAFF. The chain is built from TRBV10-2 and TRBJ1-1; the D gene is possibly TRBD1 (5 bases). V lost 6 bases, J lost 2 bases, and 10 bases lay in between. This CDR3 region has 13 residues. Germline values: CDR1 WSHSY, CDR2 SAAADI.

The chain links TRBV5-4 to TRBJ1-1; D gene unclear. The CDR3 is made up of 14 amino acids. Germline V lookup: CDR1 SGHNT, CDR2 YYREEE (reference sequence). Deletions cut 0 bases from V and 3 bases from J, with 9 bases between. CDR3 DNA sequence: TGTGCCAGCAGCTTGGACGGAGGAGACACTGAAGCTTTCTTT. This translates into CASSLDGGDTEAFF.

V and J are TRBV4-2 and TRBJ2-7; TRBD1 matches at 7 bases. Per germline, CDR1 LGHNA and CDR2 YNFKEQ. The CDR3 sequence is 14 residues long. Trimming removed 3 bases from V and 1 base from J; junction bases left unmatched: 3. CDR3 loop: CASSQAGGSYEQYF. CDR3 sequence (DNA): TGTGCCAGCAGCCAGGCAGGGGGTTCCTACGAGCAGTACTTC.

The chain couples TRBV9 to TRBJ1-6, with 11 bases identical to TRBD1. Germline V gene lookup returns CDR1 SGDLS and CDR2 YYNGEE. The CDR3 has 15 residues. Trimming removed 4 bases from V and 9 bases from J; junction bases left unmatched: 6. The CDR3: CASSRTGTGGSPLHF. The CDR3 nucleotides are TGTGCCAGCAGCAGGACCGGGACAGGGGGTTCACCCCTCCACTTT.

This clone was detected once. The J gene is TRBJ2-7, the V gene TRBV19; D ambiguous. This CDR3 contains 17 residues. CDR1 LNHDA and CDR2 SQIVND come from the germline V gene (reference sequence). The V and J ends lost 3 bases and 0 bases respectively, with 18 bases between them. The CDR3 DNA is TGTGCCAGTAGTATGCCCTCCCGCGGCAGCTCCTCCTACGAGCAGTACTTC. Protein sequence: CASSMPSRGSSSYEQYF.

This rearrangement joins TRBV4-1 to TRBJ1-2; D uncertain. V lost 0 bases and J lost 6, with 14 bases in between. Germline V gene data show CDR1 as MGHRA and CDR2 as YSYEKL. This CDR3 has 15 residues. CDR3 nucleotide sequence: TGCGCCAGCAGCCAAGATCCCGGGGTCTCTGATGGCTACACCTTC. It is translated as CASSQDPGVSDGYTF.